A single sample gave rise to the 25 T cell receptor beta chains below, sequenced in a study of glioma-infiltrating T cells. TCR alpha and beta CDR3 regions were amplified from RNA using iRepertoire nested multiplex PCR. Using its own MiXCR run on the multiplex PCR reads, TCRdb lists one record per CDR3 protein. The sample shows around 450 distinct CDR3 sequences, about 33% of them seen only once. Specimen: glioma tissue, nonneoplastic brain tissue, or PBMCs (not recorded which). Receptors originate from a human donor with low-grade glioma or glioblastoma, undergoing nonglioma brain surgery, or in good health (not recorded which).

The chain joins TRBV11-2 to TRBJ1-4; D unresolved. This CDR3 region has 16 residues. V lost 0 bases and J 6 bases, leaving 14 bases between the germline ends. CDR1 is SGHAT, CDR2 FQNNGV, per germline. CDR3 region: CASSLDPGGSDEKLFF. The DNA for the CDR3 is TGTGCCAGCAGCTTAGATCCGGGAGGATCGGATGAAAAACTGTTTTTT.

As to this clonotype: Because the CDR3 is missing its conserved closing phenylalanine or tryptophan, this is likely a read error. The chain carries TRBV6-1 and TRBJ1-2; D ambiguous. CDR3 length equals 13 residues. CDR1 and CDR2 from the germline V gene are MNHNS and SASEGT. This CDR3 is CVISELGFYGYTL. Written as DNA, the CDR3 is TGTGTTATCAGTGAGTTGGGATTCTATGGCTACACCCTC.

By share, this clonotype ranks as medium-sized. The rearrangement links TRBV11-2 to TRBJ2-3; D may be TRBD2 (5 bases). This CDR3 region has 17 residues. The germline V gene encodes CDR1 SGHAT and CDR2 FQNNGV. Trimming cost V 1 base and J 2 bases, with 16 bases left between them. The CDR3 region is CASSLVGSVHLTDTQYF. The CDR3 nucleotides are TGTGCCAGCAGCTTAGTGGGTAGCGTACACCTCACAGATACGCAGTATTTT. The complete variable domain, with remaining parts taken from reference TRBV11-2 and TRBJ2-3, reads EAGVAQSPRYKIIEKRQSVAFWCNPISGHATLYWYQQILGQGPKLLIQFQNNGVVDDSQLPKDRFSAERLKGVDSTLKIQPAKLEDSAVYLCASSLVGSVHLTDTQYFGPGTRLTVL.

This clonotype is medium-sized within its sample. J is TRBJ1-3 and V is TRBV2; D is possibly TRBD1 (5 bases). Between the trimmed V and J ends, which lost 2 bases and 0 bases, there was a span of 14 bases. CDR1 and CDR2 (germline): SNHLY, FYNNEI. The CDR3 consists of 17 residues. For the CDR3, the DNA is TGTGCCAGCAGTGAATCGGGACGGGGGTACTCTGGAAACACCATATATTTT. Its translation is CASSESGRGYSGNTIYF.

Sample share makes this clonotype hyperexpanded (1% or more). V and J are TRBV6-1 and TRBJ1-1, with D possibly TRBD1 on 5 matching bases. Germline V CDR1 and CDR2: MNHNS, SASEGT. V lost 6 bases to trimming and J lost 0 bases, with 11 bases between them. CDR3 length equals 14 residues. DNA of the CDR3: TGTGCCAGCAGACAGACAGAAATGAACACTGAAGCTTTCTTT. Amino acids: CASRQTEMNTEAFF.

V is TRBV6-1 and J is TRBJ1-4; D is perhaps TRBD1 (6 bases). Germline values: CDR1 MNHNS, CDR2 SASEGT. V was clipped by 5 bases and J by 5 bases, with 21 bases between them. The CDR3 spans 17 residues. The CDR3 is CASSPFAQGGSNEKLFF. The CDR3 DNA sequence: TGTGCCAGCAGTCCTTTCGCACAGGGAGGATCGAATGAAAAACTGTTTTTT.

This clonotype is medium-sized in the sample. This chain connects TRBV19 to TRBJ1-5, with a tentative D call TRBD1 (6 bases). CDR1 and CDR2 (germline): LNHDA, SQIVND (reference sequence). The V end was cut by 6 bases, the J end by 5 bases, with 20 bases between. The CDR3 is 16 amino acids. The CDR3 DNA reads as TGTGCCAGTAGCCAATGGGAGGGGGGAGCTCATCAGCCCCAGCATTTT. Amino acids: CASSQWEGGAHQPQHF.

The chain joins TRBV27 to TRBJ2-7; D not resolved. V shed 10 bases and J shed 3 bases, with 10 bases lying between them. This CDR3 region has 11 residues. Germline assignment: CDR1 MNHEY and CDR2 SMNVEV (reference sequence). CDR3 loop: CATSPLYEQYF. CDR3 nucleotide sequence: TGTGCCACCAGCCCGCTCTACGAGCAGTACTTC.

This clonotype is classed as medium-sized. The chain has TRBV7-8 and TRBJ2-7, with D possibly called TRBD1 or TRBD2 (5 bases each). Trimming shortened V by 1 base and J by 1 base, and 11 bases separated the two germline ends. The CDR3 length is 15 residues. Germline-derived CDR1 and CDR2 are SGHVS and FQNEAQ. The CDR3 DNA is TGTGCCAGCAGCTTAGTCCAGGGACCTTCCTACGAGCAGTACTTC. The encoded protein is CASSLVQGPSYEQYF.

This clonotype is categorized as medium-sized (0.01 to 0.1%). This sequence joins TRBV20-1 and TRBJ2-1, with 8 bases fitting TRBD2. CDR1 and CDR2 from the germline V gene are DFQATT and SNEGSKA (reference sequence). The V segment lost 3 bases and the J segment 5 bases; nucleotides outside the gene matches: 6. This CDR3 spans 14 amino acids. CDR3 sequence reads: CSASGGAFDNEQFF. The CDR3 nucleotides read TGCAGTGCTAGCGGGGGGGCGTTTGACAATGAGCAGTTCTTC.

Within the sample, this clonotype is hyperexpanded. The rearrangement joins TRBV6-1 to TRBJ2-7; D remains ambiguous. The V gene lost 8 bases and the J gene lost 7 bases, with 15 bases spanning the gap. Germline V gene lookup returns CDR1 MNHNS and CDR2 SASEGT. The CDR3 is made up of 12 amino acids. CDR3 nucleotide sequence: TGTGCCAGCTCTCGGACCTATTGGGAGCAGTACTTC. Protein: CASSRTYWEQYF.

In its sample, this clonotype is large. The chain couples TRBV20-1 to TRBJ2-1; 9 nucleotides line up with TRBD2. Per the germline V gene, CDR1 is DFQATT and CDR2 is SNEGSKA (reference sequence). This CDR3 is 17 amino acids long. J gave up 8 bases and V 4 bases, and 18 bases lay outside the gene matches. In nucleotides, the CDR3 is TGCAGTGCTAACCGCGAGACTAGCGGTGGGCTGGGCGATGAGCAGTTCTTC. It encodes CSANRETSGGLGDEQFF.

The table lists this clonotype with many counts. V gene TRBV30 combines with J gene TRBJ1-4, with 9 bases lining up with TRBD1. V shed 0 bases, J shed 8 bases, and the junction held 4 bases outside the gene matches. This CDR3 is 14 amino acids long. Germline CDR1 reads GTSNPN; CDR2 reads SVGIG (reference sequence). This CDR3 reads CAWSVGQGMEKLFF. The CDR3 DNA follows: TGTGCCTGGAGTGTCGGACAGGGGATGGAAAAACTGTTTTTT.

By share of the sample, this clonotype is medium-sized (0.01 to 0.1%). The DNA of the CDR3 is TGTGCCAGTAGATTCGACAGCTCAAACACAGATACGCAGTATTTT. Its protein is CASRFDSSNTDTQYF. The chain couples TRBV19 to TRBJ2-3, with TRBD1 as a possible D gene (5 bases). Germline CDR1 LNHDA, CDR2 SQIVND (reference sequence). V gave up 6 bases and J gave up 2 bases, with 15 bases separating them. This CDR3 is 15 amino acids long.

Judged by abundance, this clonotype is medium-sized. The chain links TRBV18 to TRBJ1-4; possible D gene TRBD1, 5 bases. Trimming removed 3 bases from V and 8 bases from J, with 19 bases in between. The V gene's germline CDR1 is KGHSH and CDR2 LQKENI. This CDR3 is 16 amino acids long. The chain's CDR3 is CASSPSVGGSSEKLFF. In nucleotides, the CDR3 is TGTGCCAGCTCACCTTCAGTCGGGGGATCGAGCGAAAAACTGTTTTTT.

By its share, this clonotype is medium-sized (0.01 to 0.1%). The CDR3 is CASSGHRDRIIEGYTF. The CDR3 bases are TGTGCCAGCAGCGGGCACCGGGACAGGATTATTGAGGGCTACACCTTC. The chain combines TRBV9 with TRBJ1-2; 8 bases line up with TRBD1. The CDR3 covers 16 residues. Germline lookup yields CDR1 SGDLS and CDR2 YYNGEE. After removal of 3 bases from V and 8 bases from J, the junction contained 15 bases not matched to a gene.

On this clonotype: At one of its ends the junction is not consistent with the germline gene, which may arise from a read error. The chain joins TRBV10-2 to TRBJ1-2; maybe TRBD1 (6 bases). The CDR3 is made up of 12 amino acids. Germline lookup yields CDR1 WSHSY and CDR2 SAAADI. The CDR3 sequence is CVIESQGHGYTF. CDR3 nucleotides: TGTGTTATAGAATCACAGGGACACGGCTACACCTTC.

By share of the sample, this clonotype is large (0.1 to 1%). The V gene is TRBV20-1, the J gene TRBJ2-1; TRBD2 matches at 13 bases. The CDR3 loop spans 14 amino acids. After removal of 5 bases from V and 6 bases from J, the junction contained 4 bases not matched to a gene. Germline CDR1 and CDR2: DFQATT and SNEGSKA (reference sequence). CDR3: CSALTSGRANEQFF. The CDR3 DNA follows: TGCAGTGCTCTTACTAGCGGGAGGGCCAATGAGCAGTTCTTC.

Concerning this clonotype itself: The junction and the germline gene differ at one end; a read error may be behind it. This chain links TRBV27 with TRBJ2-7; TRBD2 is a possible D gene (6 bases). Per germline, CDR1 MNHEY and CDR2 SMNVEV (reference sequence). This CDR3 is 17 amino acids long. CDR3 nucleotides: TGTGCCAGCAGTTTAAGGGTACTAGCTGATAGCTCCTACGGGCAGTACTTC. It encodes CASSLRVLADSSYGQYF.

This clonotype has just one count. A read error is possible here, since a much larger clone lies one base away. This chain uses TRBV30 with TRBJ2-2, with D unclear. Germline values: CDR1 GTSNPN, CDR2 SVGIG (reference sequence). Trimming took 2 bases from V and 9 from J, leaving 7 bases between them. The CDR3 is made up of 11 amino acids. In DNA form, the CDR3 reads TGTGCCTGGAGTCCCCACCGGGAGCTGTTTTTT. It translates to CAWSPHRELFF.

By frequency in the sample, this clonotype is medium-sized. The chain uses TRBV18 and TRBJ1-1, with TRBD1 as a possible D gene (5 bases). The V gene's germline CDR1 is KGHSH and CDR2 LQKENI. This CDR3 is built from 15 residues. Trimming pared 2 bases from V and 2 bases from J, leaving 12 bases between. The CDR3 nucleotides read TGTGCCAGCTCACCATTCACCAGGACAAACACTGAAGCTTTCTTT. This encodes CASSPFTRTNTEAFF.

This clonotype was detected only once. Relative to the germline gene, one junction end is altered; a read error may explain this. The chain joins TRBV10-3 to TRBJ1-2, with no clear D. The CDR3 length is 13 residues. CDR1 ENHRY and CDR2 SYGVKD come from the germline V gene. CDR3 in DNA: TGTGCCATCAGTGAGTTGGGATCCTACGGCTACGCCTTC. Translating it yields CAISELGSYGYAF.

V and J are TRBV12-3 or TRBV12-4 and TRBJ1-1; D unclear. Trimming left V 4 bases short and J 7 bases short, with 10 bases between. This CDR3 region has 12 residues. The CDR3 bases are TGTGCCAGCAGTTCTCAGGTTTTTGAAGCTTTCTTT. Protein sequence: CASSSQVFEAFF.

About this clonotype: The junction shows a germline mismatch at one end, possibly a read error. V and J are TRBV7-2 and TRBJ2-7; D unclear. The CDR3 has 16 amino acids. The germline CDR1 and CDR2 sequences are SGHTA and FQGNSA. CDR3 residues: CASSLGADGSPYEQYF. The CDR3 nucleotides are TGTGCCAGCAGCTTGGGCGCCGACGGATCCCCCTATGAGCAGTACTTC.

The V and J genes are TRBV20-1 and TRBJ1-1, with 7 positions matching TRBD1. The J segment lost 1 base and the V segment lost 6 bases, leaving 14 bases of the junction unmatched. Germline CDR1 and CDR2: DFQATT and SNEGSKA (reference sequence). The CDR3 loop spans 16 amino acids. The CDR3 reads CSAKPGQITRNTEAFF. The CDR3 nucleotides are TGCAGTGCAAAACCGGGACAGATTACTCGGAACACTGAAGCTTTCTTT.